This TCR beta chain was captured by sequencing in a study of control samples from healthy donors and cancer patients. V lost 6 bases to trimming and J lost 5 bases, with 13 bases between them. Germline CDR1 is MNHEY and CDR2 is SVGAGI. The CDR3 loop spans 13 amino acids. Profiling relied on immunoSEQ multiplex PCR, and the TCRdb table lists in-frame clones only, not all of them. The sample holds about 140,000 clones, around nine tenths seen once. Source material: blood. The receptor was derived from a woman aged 25 to 39 in good health. The V call is TRBV6-5, the J call TRBJ2-5; D possibly uses TRBD1 or TRBD2 (5 bases each). The CDR3 nucleotides read TGTGCCAGCAGCAAAGTGGGGACGGAGACCCAGTACTTC. It translates to CASSKVGTETQYF.